The subject of this entry is one T cell receptor (beta chain). This clonotype has only a few counts. Its antigen has not been determined. No base quality values were provided; no much bigger clone lies one nucleotide off. This sample was included in a study of T-cell reconstitution after alpha-beta-depleted transplantation in children listed by TCRdb under 2016. Regarding the research as a whole: Using TCR repertoire profiling, the study quantitatively followed how T-cell immune reconstitution unfolded in children after TCRalphabeta/CD19-depleted allogeneic hematopoietic cell transplantation.

The CDR3 runs 11 residues from the cysteine to the phenylalanine. CDR3 DNA is the only sequence kept; it has 33 bases, read in frame from the first base. The germline ends are 7 bases apart after V is trimmed by 5 bases and J by 5 bases. CDR1 and CDR2 are read off the germline V gene as ENHRY and SYGVKD. Summary of the overall study and its limitations: In some patients, the high TCRbeta diversity seen at day 60 was put down to recipient T cells and intrathymic progenitors that had survived conditioning. About two months after transplant, the apparently early recovery of alphabetaT-cell counts reportedly depended on just several hundred clones that had expanded rapidly and came from non-depleted graft cells. The frequencies of hyperexpanded clones fell over the following months, and after one year, T-cell counts and TCRbeta diversity were mostly attributed to newly produced T cells.

Library creation used PCR. Sequencing was performed on an Illumina HiSeq 2500. Molecular barcoding was employed in the preparation of TCR libraries, with unique molecular identifiers being used to normalize TCRbeta repertoire quantification. In-frame beta chains were kept once TCRdb had trimmed the public reads at Q25 with fastp and called clones with MiXCR. Under each unique CDR3 protein, matching rows form one entry showing the most common genes and DNA. In all, the sample holds 750,000 to 950,000 distinct CDR3 sequences, and 15% to 20% of those were seen once. Roughly 5% of the sample is held by the ten biggest clonotypes. The treatment or condition label of this sample denotes: allogeneic hematopoietic cell transplantation with graft depleted of TCRalphabeta T cells and CD19 B cells. The transplant recipients were children given TCRalphabeta/CD19-depleted allogeneic hematopoietic cell grafts.

This specimen consisted of PBMCs, mostly from graft donor cells, obtained 360 days after TCRalphabeta/CD19-depleted stem cell transplant. The TCR was taken from a male patient under 18 who had a stem cell transplant for acute lymphoblastic leukemia, so the T cells may come from the graft donor. The chain links TRBV10-3 with TRBJ2-7, with the identity of the D gene unclear. The CDR3 reads as follows: CAISRSDEQYF. The bases read TGTGCCATCAGTCGCAGCGACGAGCAGTACTTC.